These 15 T cell receptor beta chains came from one sample sequenced in a study of T cell responses to AZD1222 COVID-19 vaccine. Sequencing was performed with immunoSEQ multiplex PCR; in TCRdb, only in-frame clones are kept and a portion is missing. Of roughly 80,000 clones listed, about 90% are singletons. This sample comprised peripheral blood, obtained on day 0 of MenACWY control vaccination. The receptors shown here come from an adult in good health.

V gene TRBV7-2 combines with J gene TRBJ2-7; D possibly corresponds to TRBD2 (6 bases). The CDR3 extends over 14 amino acids. The V gene lost 1 base and the J gene lost 3 bases, with 10 bases spanning the gap. Per germline, CDR1 SGHTA and CDR2 FQGNSA. The CDR3 loop is CASSLGGGSYEQYF. The DNA of the CDR3 is TGTGCCAGCAGCTTAGGGGGAGGAAGCTACGAGCAGTACTTC.

Regarding this clone: Other DNA variants within this sample encode the same CDR3. V is TRBV27 and J is TRBJ2-1; TRBD2 matches 7 bases. The CDR3 has 14 residues. Per the germline V gene, CDR1 is MNHEY and CDR2 is SMNVEV (reference sequence). V lost 6 bases, J lost 5 bases, and 7 bases stayed unmatched. The CDR3 DNA follows: TGTGCCAGCAGCCCCGGGACTACGGACAATGAGCAGTTCTTC. It translates to CASSPGTTDNEQFF.

The chain uses TRBV2 and TRBJ1-1, with D possibly matching TRBD1 (5 bases). V was shortened by 9 bases and J by 1 base, with 12 bases between the two germline ends. Germline CDR1 is SNHLY and CDR2 is FYNNEI. The CDR3 runs to 13 residues. The CDR3 region is CASMGRWNTEAFF. The CDR3, as DNA: TGTGCCAGTATGGGACGGTGGAACACTGAAGCTTTCTTT.

The rearrangement joins TRBV5-8 to TRBJ2-5, with D unresolved. V was clipped by 0 bases and J by 4 bases, with 1 base between them. CDR1 is SGHTS, CDR2 YDEGEE, per germline. The CDR3 covers 11 residues. The CDR3 protein is CASSLVETQYF. The CDR3 bases are TGTGCCAGCAGCTTGGTAGAGACCCAGTACTTC.

On this clone: One end of the junction does not line up with germline, which may come from a read error. The DNA of the CDR3 is TGTGCCAGCAGCCAAGATTTCCAGCGGGAGGTCTTC. Encoded protein: CASSQDFQREVF. The chain recombines TRBV3-1 (or the pseudogene TRBV3-2) with TRBJ2-1, with TRBD2 matching over 9 bases. This CDR3 has 12 residues. Germline loops: CDR1 LGHDT, CDR2 YNNKEL (reference sequence).

In this sample, this clone turned up a few times. This rearrangement joins TRBV7-3 to TRBJ1-6; D is possibly TRBD1 (5 bases). CDR1 is SGHTA, CDR2 FQGTGA, per germline. V gave up 4 bases and J gave up 6 bases, with 13 bases separating them. The length of the CDR3 is 15 residues. The CDR3 spells CASSSSGGFNSPLHF. DNA for the CDR3: TGTGCCAGCAGCTCCTCCGGGGGGTTTAATTCACCCCTCCACTTT.

The chain couples TRBV28 to TRBJ2-7; D is perhaps TRBD1 (5 bases). This CDR3 spans 13 amino acids. Germline CDR1 reads MDHEN; CDR2 reads SYDVKM. V was pared by 7 bases and J by 6 bases, with 16 bases between. The CDR3, as DNA: TGTGCCAGCACCCCGACAGCCCCTGTCGAGCAGTACTTC. Its translation is CASTPTAPVEQYF.

The chain links TRBV28 to TRBJ1-2; D perhaps matches TRBD1 (5 bases). Trimming cost V 8 bases and J 0 bases, with 7 bases left between them. The CDR3 length is 12 residues. CDR1 and CDR2 from the germline V gene are MDHEN and SYDVKM. The CDR3 DNA follows: TGTGCCAGCGGGGGTTCTAACTATGGCTACACCTTC. This encodes CASGGSNYGYTF.

V gene TRBV18 combines with J gene TRBJ1-5; D uncertain. Germline V gene data show CDR1 as KGHSH and CDR2 as LQKENI. CDR3 size: 13 residues. V was shortened by 1 base and J by 6 bases, with 7 bases between the two germline ends. CDR3 amino acids: CASSPQKSQPQHF. The CDR3 DNA follows: TGTGCCAGCTCACCACAAAAGTCTCAGCCCCAGCATTTT.

The chain joins TRBV5-6 to TRBJ1-2, with no clear D. Trimming pared 4 bases from V and 8 bases from J, leaving 12 bases between. Germline CDR1 reads SGHDT; CDR2 reads YYEEEE. The CDR3 consists of 12 residues. Here the CDR3 reads CASSTDTRGYTF. CDR3 nucleotide sequence: TGTGCCAGCAGCACCGACACCCGCGGCTACACCTTC.

The chain links TRBV7-3 to TRBJ2-1; 7 bases line up with TRBD2. Germline values: CDR1 SGHTA, CDR2 FQGTGA. The CDR3 spans 16 residues. Germline trimming cut 4 bases from V and 4 bases from J; bases unmatched to any gene: 10. DNA for the CDR3: TGTGCCAGCAGCTCCCTAGCGAGGGAGGGATACAATGAGCAGTTCTTC. This sequence encodes CASSSLAREGYNEQFF. The variable domain in full, completed from reference TRBV7-3 and TRBJ2-1, reads GAGVSQTPSNKVTEKGKYVELRCDPISGHTALYWYRQSLGQGPEFLIYFQGTGAADDSGLPNDRFFAVRPEGSVSTLKIQRTERGDSAVYLCASSSLAREGYNEQFFGPGTRLTVL.

This chain joins TRBV7-6 and TRBJ2-3; weak D call: TRBD1 (6 bases). V gave up 6 bases and J gave up 2 bases, with 9 bases separating them. The CDR3 contains 13 residues. Germline V gene data show CDR1 as SGHVS and CDR2 as FNYEAQ. CDR3 residues: CASSTGITDTQYF. The CDR3 DNA reads as TGTGCCAGCAGTACAGGGATCACAGATACGCAGTATTTT.

This clone was seen only a few times. The chain joins TRBV6-2 or TRBV6-3 to TRBJ2-1; D might be TRBD1 or TRBD2, each matching 5 bases. V shed 6 bases and J shed 1 base, with 13 bases lying between them. Per germline, CDR1 MNHEY and CDR2 SVGEGT. This CDR3 region has 15 residues. CDR3 loop: CASSLLEGSYNEQFF. The CDR3 coding sequence is TGTGCCAGCAGCTTACTAGAGGGGTCCTACAATGAGCAGTTCTTC.

This chain uses TRBV30 with TRBJ2-5; D might be TRBD2 (6 bases). The end of the DNA aligns better with TRBJ2-7, so the J call may be wrong. CDR1 and CDR2 from the germline V gene are GTSNPN and SVGIG (reference sequence). CDR3 length: 13 residues. The DNA for the CDR3 is TGTGCCTGCACCTCCGGGAGCTCCTACGAGCAGTACTTC. It specifies CACTSGSSYEQYF.

The chain has TRBV5-6 and TRBJ1-6; D remains ambiguous. The CDR3 is 14 residues long. Trimming shortened V by 0 bases and J by 5 bases, and 6 bases separated the two germline ends. Germline CDR1 and CDR2: SGHDT and YYEEEE. In DNA, the CDR3 is TGTGCCAGCAGCTTGGGGGGAGATAATTCACCCCTCCACTTT. Amino acid sequence: CASSLGGDNSPLHF. The full variable domain, with the rest looked up from reference TRBV5-6 and TRBJ1-6, is DAGVTQSPTHLIKTRGQQVTLRCSPKSGHDTVSWYQQALGQGPQFIFQYYEEEERQRGNFPDRFSGHQFPNYSSELNVNALLLGDSALYLCASSLGGDNSPLHFGNGTRLTVT.